These T cell receptor beta chains were read from a single sample in a study of shared clonotypes between healthy human individuals. Here immunoSEQ multiplex PCR was the method, and the copy in TCRdb shows in-frame clones only, minus some. There are roughly 520,000 clones in the sample; roughly 95% occur only once, and 0.055% to 0.075% lies in the top ten. Sequenced: naive CD4+ T cells sorted from blood. The receptor set was obtained from a woman aged 25 to 39 in good health. Both conserved end residues are part of each CDR3. Fields, in order: clone size, V gene, J gene, D gene, CDR3 protein, CDR3 DNA. The D gene is left open where the match is weak. A clone size is listed for some rows: how often the clone was seen (once, few, many), or a class if it is expanded.

-,TRBV2,TRBJ2-6,-,CASREGAGANVLTF,TGTGCCAGCAGAGAGGGGGCTGGGGCCAACGTCCTGACTTTC
-,TRBV7-2,TRBJ1-3,TRBD1,CASSPGGDGNTIYF,TGTGCCAGCAGCCCAGGGGGCGACGGAAACACCATATATTTT
-,TRBV5-1,TRBJ2-2,TRBD2,CASSSQTSGSVGELFF,TGCGCCAGCAGCTCCCAGACTAGCGGGAGCGTCGGGGAGCTGTTTTTT
-,TRBV6-1,TRBJ1-5,TRBD1,CASRGQGISNQPQHF,TGTGCCAGCAGGGGACAGGGGATTAGCAATCAGCCCCAGCATTTT
-,TRBV7-9,TRBJ2-7,TRBD1,CASSPTTGNEQYF,TGTGCCAGCAGCCCTACGACAGGGAACGAGCAGTACTTC
-,TRBV27,TRBJ2-7,-,CASSLLGISYEQYF,TGTGCCAGCAGTTTATTAGGGATATCCTACGAGCAGTACTTC
-,TRBV28,TRBJ1-4,-,CASSLSRGEKLFF,TGTGCCAGCAGTTTATCTCGGGGTGAAAAACTGTTTTTT
-,TRBV15,TRBJ2-1,-,CATSSEAYSYNEQFF,TGTGCCACCAGCAGTGAAGCGTACTCCTACAATGAGCAGTTCTTC
-,TRBV28,TRBJ2-1,-,CASSFSDNEQFF,TGTGCCAGCAGTTTTTCAGACAATGAGCAGTTCTTC
-,TRBV2,TRBJ2-4,-,CASNVGLAKNIQYF,TGTGCCAGCAACGTGGGACTAGCCAAAAACATTCAGTACTTC
-,TRBV7-9,TRBJ2-7,TRBD1,CASSLAGGDEQYF,TGTGCCAGCAGCTTAGCAGGGGGCGACGAGCAGTACTTC
-,TRBV7-6,TRBJ2-5,TRBD2,CASSLGSVRVGLAVVPVGTQYF,TGTGCCAGCAGCTTAGGGTCTGTGCGCGTGGGACTAGCTGTCGTACCGGTAGGGACCCAGTACTTC
-,TRBV28,TRBJ2-7,-,CASSLILTGPYEQYF,TGTGCCAGCAGTTTAATCCTCACAGGGCCCTACGAGCAGTACTTC
-,TRBV11-2,TRBJ2-7,TRBD1,CASSIRDRAYEQYF,TGTGCCAGCAGCATAAGGGACAGAGCCTACGAGCAGTACTTC
-,TRBV27,TRBJ1-1,-,CASSTGFFRLNTEAFF,TGTGCCAGCAGCACCGGTTTTTTTCGGCTGAACACTGAAGCTTTCTTT
-,TRBV29-1,TRBJ2-7,-,CSVADKYEQYF,TGCAGCGTCGCCGACAAGTACGAGCAGTACTTC
-,TRBV27,TRBJ2-7,TRBD2,CASSLSSASGSYEQYF,TGTGCCAGCAGTTTATCGTCGGCTAGCGGCTCCTACGAGCAGTACTTC
once,TRBV5-6,TRBJ1-2,TRBD1,CASRRGQGAPYGYTF,TGTGCCAGCAGACGTGGACAGGGGGCCCCCTATGGCTACACCTTC
-,TRBV5-1,TRBJ2-3,TRBD1,CASSAGQGSDTQYF,TGCGCCAGCAGCGCCGGACAGGGATCGGATACGCAGTATTTT
-,TRBV7-2,TRBJ2-7,-,CASSSRTGAYEQYF,TGTGCCAGCAGCTCACGGACGGGTGCCTACGAGCAGTACTTC
-,TRBV30,TRBJ1-4,-,CAWSRSLATNEKLFF,TGTGCCTGGAGTCGGAGTCTTGCAACTAATGAAAAACTGTTTTTT
-,TRBV15,TRBJ2-7,-,CATSRAGRIYEQYF,TGTGCCACCAGCAGAGCCGGGCGGATCTACGAGCAGTACTTC
-,TRBV19,TRBJ1-2,-,CASSIRENYGYTF,TGTGCCAGTAGTATCAGGGAGAACTATGGCTACACCTTC
-,TRBV7-9,TRBJ2-7,-,CASSLALTRESSYEQYF,TGTGCCAGCAGCTTAGCGCTAACCAGGGAGAGCTCCTACGAGCAGTACTTC
-,TRBV7-3,TRBJ1-1,-,CASSLIGQGRSVGSTEAFF,TGTGCCAGCAGCTTAATTGGCCAGGGTAGGAGTGTAGGGAGCACTGAAGCTTTCTTT
-,TRBV5-1,TRBJ2-7,TRBD1,CASNPLERGPYEQYF,TGCGCCAGCAATCCCCTGGAAAGGGGGCCCTACGAGCAGTACTTC
-,TRBV5-1,TRBJ1-2,-,CASSPDVYGYTF,TGCGCCAGCAGTCCGGACGTCTATGGCTACACCTTC
-,TRBV7-6,TRBJ2-7,TRBD2,CASSSVKSTSGRPTQSVYEQYF,TGTGCCAGCAGCTCAGTCAAATCTACTAGCGGGAGACCTACTCAGTCGGTTTACGAGCAGTACTTC
-,TRBV5-1,TRBJ2-6,-,CASSLAPKPPGPLSGANVLTF,TGCGCCAGCAGCTTGGCCCCGAAACCACCGGGACCCCTCTCTGGGGCCAACGTCCTGACTTTC
-,TRBV28,TRBJ2-7,TRBD2,CASSLGTSGGTRYEQYF,TGTGCCAGCAGTTTGGGGACTAGCGGGGGAACCCGCTACGAGCAGTACTTC
-,TRBV7-9,TRBJ1-5,-,CASSLGPGSQPQHF,TGTGCCAGCAGCTTAGGGCCTGGGAGTCAGCCCCAGCATTTT
-,TRBV7-3,TRBJ2-3,-,CASSAYGGTDTQYF,TGTGCCAGCAGCGCGTACGGGGGTACAGATACGCAGTATTTT
-,TRBV29-1,TRBJ2-2,-,CSVVSGVGYTGELFF,TGCAGCGTTGTGTCAGGGGTGGGCTACACCGGGGAGCTGTTTTTT
once,TRBV9,TRBJ1-5,-,CASSLGSVNQPQHF,TGTGCCAGCAGCTTGGGGTCAGTCAATCAGCCCCAGCATTTT
-,TRBV7-2,TRBJ2-7,-,CASSLGVGPAYEQYF,TGTGCCAGCAGCTTAGGAGTCGGGCCGGCCTACGAGCAGTACTTC
-,TRBV2,TRBJ2-2,TRBD1,CASIGTGNTGELFF,TGTGCCAGCATAGGGACAGGGAACACCGGGGAGCTGTTTTTT
-,TRBV2,TRBJ2-7,TRBD1,CASSSGQGRYEQYF,TGTGCCAGCAGTTCCGGACAGGGGCGGTACGAGCAGTACTTC
-,TRBV2,TRBJ1-5,TRBD1,CASSDIRTGAGSNQPQHF,TGTGCCAGCAGTGATATCAGGACAGGGGCAGGTAGCAATCAGCCCCAGCATTTT
-,TRBV9,TRBJ1-2,TRBD1,CASAGTEFYTF,TGTGCCAGCGCCGGGACAGAATTCTACACCTTC
-,TRBV4-1,TRBJ1-4,-,CASSHDLTNEKLFF,TGCGCCAGCAGCCACGACTTGACTAATGAAAAACTGTTTTTT
-,TRBV28,TRBJ2-7,-,CASSLRQGLHEQYF,TGTGCCAGCAGTTTACGTCAGGGCCTCCACGAGCAGTACTTC
-,TRBV11-2,TRBJ2-7,-,CASSLYPATYEQYF,TGTGCCAGCAGCTTATACCCAGCTACCTACGAGCAGTACTTC
-,TRBV7-2,TRBJ2-7,TRBD1,CASSFVGGLNEQYF,TGTGCCAGCAGCTTCGTAGGGGGCTTAAACGAGCAGTACTTC
-,TRBV18,TRBJ1-2,-,CASSQGPEGPNYGYTF,TGTGCCAGCTCACAAGGACCCGAAGGACCTAACTATGGCTACACCTTC
few,TRBV6-5,TRBJ1-5,-,CASSFGGLDQPQHF,TGTGCCAGCAGTTTTGGGGGTCTCGATCAGCCCCAGCATTTT
once,TRBV19,TRBJ1-5,-,CASKRQDDQPQHF,TGTGCCAGTAAAAGGCAGGACGATCAGCCCCAGCATTTT
-,TRBV6-4,TRBJ2-3,-,CASRRGQVTDTQYF,TGTGCCAGTCGGCGGGGTCAAGTCACAGATACGCAGTATTTT
-,TRBV28,TRBJ2-7,TRBD1,CASRSTPGQGAYEQYF,TGTGCCAGCAGAAGTACTCCGGGACAGGGGGCCTACGAGCAGTACTTC